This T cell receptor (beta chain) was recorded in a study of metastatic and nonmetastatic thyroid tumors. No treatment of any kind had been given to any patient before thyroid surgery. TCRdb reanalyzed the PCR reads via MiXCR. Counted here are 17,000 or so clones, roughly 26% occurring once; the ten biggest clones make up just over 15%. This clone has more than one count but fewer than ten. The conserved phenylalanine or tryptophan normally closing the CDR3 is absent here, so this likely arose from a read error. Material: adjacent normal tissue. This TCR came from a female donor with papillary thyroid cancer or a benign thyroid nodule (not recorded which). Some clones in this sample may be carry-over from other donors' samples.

The CDR3 is CASSAMVWTEAFL. The CDR3 coding sequence is TGTGCCAGCAGTGCTATGGTTTGGACTGAAGCTTTCCTT. The rearrangement uses TRBV6-1 and TRBJ1-1; D is undetermined. V lost 4 bases to trimming and J lost 5 bases, with 11 bases between them. The CDR3 spans 13 residues. CDR1 MNHNS and CDR2 SASEGT come from the germline V gene.